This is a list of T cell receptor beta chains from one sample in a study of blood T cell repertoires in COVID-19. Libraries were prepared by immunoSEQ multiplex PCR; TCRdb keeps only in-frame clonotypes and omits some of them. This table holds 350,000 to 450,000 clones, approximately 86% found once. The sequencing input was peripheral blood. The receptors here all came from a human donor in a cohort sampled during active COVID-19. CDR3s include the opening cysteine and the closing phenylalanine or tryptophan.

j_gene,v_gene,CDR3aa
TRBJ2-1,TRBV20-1,CSARKTNEQFF
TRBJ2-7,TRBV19,CASSIGPTGFSYEQYF
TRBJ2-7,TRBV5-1,CASSRDRPYEQYF
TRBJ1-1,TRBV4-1,CASSQDRRAGTEAFF
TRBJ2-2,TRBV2,CASSGTRTGELFF
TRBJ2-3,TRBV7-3,CASSPIREAGASTDTQYF
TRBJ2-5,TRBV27,CASSLARDRGTQYF
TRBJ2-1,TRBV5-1,CASSLRTSGYNEQFF
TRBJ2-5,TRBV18,CASSLDRGRETQYF
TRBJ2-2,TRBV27,CASSSEGSGGHTGELFF
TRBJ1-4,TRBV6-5,CASSQISGEEKLFF
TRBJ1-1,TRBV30,CASYYPNTEAFF
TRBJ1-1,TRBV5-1,CASSLAWGTGEVNTEAFF
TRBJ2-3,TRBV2,CASGDTLSSTDTQYF
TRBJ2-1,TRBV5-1,CASSLGTDNEQFF
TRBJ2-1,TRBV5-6,CASSQQAGDVDEQFF
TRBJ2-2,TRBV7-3,CASSLAGVDTGELFF
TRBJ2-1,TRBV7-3,CASSFQGGEGNEQFF
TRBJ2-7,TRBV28,CASSLSPTGPRYEQYF
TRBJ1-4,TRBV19,CASSAGTGTLFF
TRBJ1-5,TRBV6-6,CASSEGSQPQHF
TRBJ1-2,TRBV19,CASSPRDYHGYTF
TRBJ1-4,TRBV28,CASSRPGNEKLFF
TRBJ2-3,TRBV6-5,CASSYTYRDTQYF
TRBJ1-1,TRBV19,CASSPQAGMNTEAFF
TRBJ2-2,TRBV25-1,CASKGGQVRELFF
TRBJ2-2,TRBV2,CASSEPDRVGELFF
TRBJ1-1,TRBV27,CASSLLGGHTEAFF
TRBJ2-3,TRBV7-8,CASSSSGTENTDTQYF
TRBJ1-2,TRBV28,CASSLSQGRDADYGYTF
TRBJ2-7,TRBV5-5,CASDRTSGDYEQYF
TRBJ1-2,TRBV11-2,CASSLAGNYGYTF
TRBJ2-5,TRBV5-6,CASSSARTSPQETQYF
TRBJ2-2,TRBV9,CASSVDYSTGELFF
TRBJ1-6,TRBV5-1,CASSLDHAGDSPLHF
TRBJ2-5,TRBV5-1,CASRQEPQETQYF
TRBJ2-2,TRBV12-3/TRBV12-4,CASSRQGPGELFF
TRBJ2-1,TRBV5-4,CASSLYSGGSNEQFF
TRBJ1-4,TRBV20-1,CSASPHSIEKLFF
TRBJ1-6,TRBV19,CASSIPGANSPLHF
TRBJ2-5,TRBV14,CASSQLTVQETQYF
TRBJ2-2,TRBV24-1,CATAKLAGGTGELFF
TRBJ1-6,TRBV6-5,CASGFNSPLHF
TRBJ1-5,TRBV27,CASSTRPLSHSNQPQHF
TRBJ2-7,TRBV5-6,CASSRGIAAFEQYF